The entry below describes one T cell receptor (beta chain). This clone was observed a single time. Its antigen is still unknown. No base qualities exist here, and no much larger clone lies one base off it. CDR1 and CDR2, looked up from the germline V gene (reference sequence), are MNHEY and SMNVEV. For this chain, trimming is 7 bases at the V end and 5 bases at the J end, and the number of junction bases without a gene match is 7. The CDR3, from cysteine to phenylalanine, totals 14 residues. Here the CDR3 DNA is all that survives: 42 bases in frame from base 1. Libraries were prepared through the immunoSEQ multiplex PCR assay. For the multiplex PCR, a mixture combining 60 forward primers for TCR Vbeta segments and 13 reverse primers for TCR Jbeta segments was used. The CDR3 region of rearranged TCR beta genes was amplified from genomic DNA by a multiplex PCR assay. The amplified TCR beta libraries were sequenced on the Illumina HiSeq System as 87-base-pair reads. The study's own analysis went as follows. A later analysis tallied 70 million to 100 million unique TCR beta chains across the 700 or so repertoires, and about 12 million of those chains were shared by two or more donors. To remove PCR and sequencing errors, raw reads were error-corrected and collapsed into unique sequences using a nearest-neighbor algorithm that merged closely related sequences. Alignment of CDR3 sequences to IMGT reference sequences was used to assign V, D and J gene segments. For a sequence to be retained, a match of at least six nucleotides to both a V gene segment and a J gene segment was required. A rearrangement was called productive if the CDR3 had no stop codons and remained in frame with V and J, and every other rearrangement was called non-productive. Following IMGT convention, CDR3 was defined as the stretch from the second conserved V-encoded cysteine up to the conserved J-encoded phenylalanine. In an earlier analysis of 550 to 650 of the donors, sequences lacking an unambiguous match to a single V gene segment were excluded. In an earlier analysis of approximately 610 of the donors, V segments were called functional above 56.7% productive rearrangements and were called segregating when the between-donor standard deviation exceeded 5%. A statistical classification framework was developed to diagnose cytomegalovirus status using the catalog of TCR beta chain sequences. A later analysis assigned V and J genes by comparing TCR nucleotide sequences with IMGT/GENE-DB human TR gene sequences. The TCRdist pipeline was used in a later analysis to assign CDR3 sequences and most-parsimonious VDJ recombination scenarios. In a later analysis, each TCR beta chain was defined by its CDR3 amino acid sequence together with its V-gene family, and reads without a unique V-gene family were excluded. A later analysis removed 592 highly shared, low-generation-probability nucleotide sequences to deal with suspected cross-contamination and a sequencing artifact. In a later analysis, a clonal expansion index for each public chain was calculated from normalized within-repertoire ranks of inferred template counts. A later analysis computed generation probabilities with a VDJ recombination model fitted to out-of-frame rearrangements, and checked the results against IGoR. Hypergeometric tests were used in a later analysis to score TCR-TCR, TCR-HLA and TCR-CMV co-occurrence, with a repertoire-size bias correction applied to the TCR pairs. To estimate false discovery rates, a later analysis permuted the HLA or CMV assignments 20 times. A later analysis grouped co-occurring TCRs with DBSCAN, adding TCRdist sequence similarity when clustering within HLA-allele-positive subsets. For co-occurrence clustering, repertoires with fewer than 30,000 or more than 120,000 public chains were excluded, along with a handful of repertoires with anomalous nucleotide sharing. TCRdb's version of the immuneACCESS table is confined to in-frame rearrangements and falls short of the full clone set. An unresolved V gene accounts for under half of the shortfall where checked; the remainder is of unknown origin. V, J and clone size are taken as reported in that table, and D and trimming were inferred from the DNA itself. The sample has about 120,000 clones on record, 81% of them singletons. The top ten constitute roughly 2.4% of the sample.

In total, approximately 690 healthy bone marrow donors made up the cohort. At the time of sampling, every cohort member was nominally healthy, though immune exposures that went unrecorded were likely present. The donor was CMV seronegative and was included in the group of a few hundred seronegative cohort members. A peripheral blood sample was collected from each donor, and TCR beta sequencing was performed on peripheral blood mononuclear cells. Genomic DNA was extracted from the blood cell samples with the Qiagen DNeasy Blood Extraction Kit. These data come from a study of cytomegalovirus exposure and HLA in healthy donors (TCRdb year 2017). About the investigation overall: In an earlier analysis of approximately 640 of the donors, around 300 Gb of sequence data and roughly 100 million unique TCR beta sequences from roughly 200 million T cells were reported. The T cell repertoires of 666 subjects were profiled by immunosequencing and related to cytomegalovirus serostatus. Donor age, sex, ethnicity and CMV serostatus were collected together with the repertoire data. Across approximately 400 genotyped donors of the cohort, an average of roughly 230,000 unique TCR beta nucleotide sequences per donor were sequenced, and approximately 17% of those sequences were non-productive. In addition to the first cohort of roughly 670 subjects, a separate validation cohort of 130 or so different subjects was used. The genetic ancestry cluster associated with self-reported Caucasian donors included over 65% of the roughly 400 genotyped donors. The study combined high-throughput TCR immunosequencing, statistical association of individual TCRs with disease status, and machine learning to predict cytomegalovirus infection status. Four to six DR-DQ haplotypes were handled as single units for association and clustering, since linkage in the cohort was strong. The number of donors typed differed by locus, with about 629-630 for A, B, C, DRB1 and DQB1, around 500 for DQA1, 606 for DPA1, and some 440 for DPB1. Roughly 300 gigabases of sequencing data and 80 million or so unique TCR sequences were included in an early release covering roughly 600 HLA-typed donors. To decide whether each TCR beta V gene segment behaved as functional or pseudogenic, an earlier analysis of approximately 620 of the donors relied on high-throughput TCR beta sequencing. The study aimed to test whether cataloging public T cell receptors could reveal signatures of past pathogen exposure. Every repertoire in the discovery cohort had been generated on one and the same sequencing platform. Both class I and class II loci were covered by HLA typing, at four-digit resolution. In the later analysis, no new phenotypic data were used to find candidate immune exposures; instead, reliance was placed on TCR beta sequences and their occurrence across donors. To study patterns of TCR occurrence, a later analysis re-analyzed previously published TCR beta repertoires from 666 donors and added high-resolution HLA genotyping. Genome-wide SNP genotypes for about 65% of the 666 donors were used in a later genetic analysis, which treated that subset as a discovery cohort. Beyond this particular receptor, the publication reports: Specific HLA alleles were associated with 15,000 to 20,000 TCR beta sequences at a false discovery rate of 0.05 in a later analysis. According to a later analysis, most CMV-associated TCR beta chains appeared to be HLA-restricted, and the HLA associations seemed to be driven largely by CMV exposure. In a later genetic analysis, fewer N-insertions in productive TCRs were reported among donors in an Asian-associated ancestry cluster than the roughly 640-donor mean. HLA typing was unavailable for some donors at each locus, so association tests used only the typed subset. Cytomegalovirus status was reported to be diagnosed by the classifier with high specificity and sensitivity in both the original and validation cohorts. When HLA alleles, especially DR and DQ, strongly co-occurred, TCR associations were difficult to assign to individual alleles. While some public TCRs were present in many individuals, most TCR sequences turned up only very rarely across donors. In a later analysis, the rate of TCR association differed among HLA loci, with DRB1 alleles having the most associated TCRs and HLA-C alleles having the fewest. An earlier analysis of approximately 540 of the donors showed that most TCR beta V segments appeared in productive rearrangements either about 87% or about 30% of the time, which broadly matched IMGT annotations. In a later analysis, HLA-associated TCR beta chains were found to be more clonally expanded and to have lower generation probabilities than equally common non-associated chains. The cohort was sequenced for TCR beta chains only, and without alpha or paired-chain data the features that could be detected were limited. Immune exposure information for the cohort was limited to CMV serostatus. Some IMGT-functional V segments, including TRBV6-2 and TRBV6-3, could not be told apart with the 87-base-pair reads, so those segments were excluded. A further reported finding was that TCR beta sequences accurately predicted the HLA-A and HLA-B alleles for most subjects in the first cohort. A few of the identified cytomegalovirus-associated TCR beta chains were confirmed in vitro to be specific for cytomegalovirus antigens. According to the authors, the approach could potentially be generalized to other disease states and immunological phenotypes. Because counts were too low, approximately 18 rarely observed V segments, including chromosome 9 orphons, were excluded from the earlier analysis of a few hundred of the donors. A cluster of highly shared sequence variants was judged likely to represent a technical artifact of the sequencing pipeline. Roughly uniform sequencing depth across donors was assumed in presence/absence analyses, although this assumption may not hold. A total of 150 or so TCR beta chains were listed by the study as associated with cytomegalovirus. V-gene and J-gene trimming of TCR beta chains was associated with a missense DCLRE1C variant in a later genetic analysis, and the association was replicated in an independent cohort. Linkage disequilibrium might explain the correlated functional status among segregating V segments, but an unknown experimental factor could not be ruled out. Several of the top co-occurrence clusters appeared to be linked to parvovirus B19, influenza, CMV and Epstein-Barr virus, according to a later analysis.

Material for sequencing was PBMCs. The receptor was derived from a middle-aged woman in good health and CMV-seronegative. The rearranged chain carries TRBV27 and TRBJ2-3, with 9 bases in between that match TRBD1. CDR3 protein: CASTLSGQGDTQYF. The bases are TGTGCCAGCACCCTCTCGGGACAGGGAGATACGCAGTATTTT.